The entry below gives a single T cell receptor beta chain sequence along with its context. Antigen unknown. Per the germline V gene, CDR1 is SGHVS and CDR2 is FNYEAQ. The V end lost 4 bases, the J end lost 6 bases, and 11 bases lay between the germline ends. The CDR3 spans 13 residues. A multiplex PCR was run with 60 Vbeta primers and 13 Jbeta primers. TCRdb's table, derived via immunoSEQ multiplex PCR, lists solely in-frame clones and lacks some. The table lists 210,000 or so clones, 75% to 90% of them singletons. This entry belongs to a study of cytomegalovirus exposure and HLA in healthy donors. Study-level findings and limits: CMV antigen specificity of three CMV-associated chains was confirmed in vitro.

The donors gave bone marrow, and they were healthy. The TCR sequence derives from a man aged 30 to 45 in good health and CMV-seronegative. Sequenced material: PBMCs. The chain carries TRBV7-6 and TRBJ2-3; D is unresolved. CDR3 DNA: TGTGCCAGCAGCTCCCTTATTCCCGATACGCAGTATTTT. This sequence encodes CASSSLIPDTQYF.